Shown below are 3 T cell receptor beta chains from a single sample sequenced in a study of blood T cell repertoires in COVID-19. The assay was immunoSEQ multiplex PCR, and TCRdb's table has in-frame clones only and misses some. Here the sample spans around 370,000 clones, 87% being singletons. Material: peripheral blood. Receptors originate from a woman between 50 and 59 years old with COVID-19, enrolled during active disease.

The rearrangement links TRBV11-3 to TRBJ2-2, with D possibly being TRBD2 (6 bases). The V and J ends lost 1 base and 0 bases respectively, with 9 bases between them. Germline CDR1 SGHNT, CDR2 YENEEA. The CDR3 runs to 16 residues. The CDR3 here is CASSLAAGTNTGELFF. In DNA, the CDR3 is TGTGCCAGCAGCTTAGCGGCGGGGACGAACACCGGGGAGCTGTTTTTT. Together with reference TRBV11-3 and TRBJ2-2, the CDR3 gives the full variable domain: EAGVVQSPRYKIIEKKQPVAFWCNPISGHNTLYWYLQNLGQGPELLIRYENEEAVDDSQLPKDRFSAERLKGVDSTLKIQPAELGDSAVYLCASSLAAGTNTGELFFGEGSRLTVL.

The rearrangement joins TRBV6-2 or TRBV6-3 to TRBJ2-7, with a tentative D call TRBD1 (6 bases). The V and J ends lost 4 bases and 5 bases respectively, with 18 bases between them. CDR1 is MNHEY and CDR2 is SVGEGT in the germline V gene. This CDR3 is 15 amino acids long. CDR3 sequence: CASSSRGTGKNEQYF. Written as DNA, the CDR3 is TGTGCCAGCAGTTCCAGGGGAACCGGGAAGAACGAGCAGTACTTC.

The CDR3 DNA follows: TGCGCCAGCAGCCGGACTAGCGGGAGAGTCGGGGAGCTGTTTTTT. Its translation is CASSRTSGRVGELFF. The chain combines TRBV5-1 with TRBJ2-2; TRBD2 aligns across 13 bases. The V segment lost 4 bases and the J segment 7 bases; nucleotides outside the gene matches: 4. Germline lookup yields CDR1 SGHRS and CDR2 YFSETQ. The CDR3 is 15 residues long. The full variable domain, with the rest looked up from reference TRBV5-1 and TRBJ2-2, is KAGVTQTPRYLIKTRGQQVTLSCSPISGHRSVSWYQQTPGQGLQFLFEYFSETQRNKGNFPGRFSGRQFSNSRSEMNVSTLELGDSALYLCASSRTSGRVGELFFGEGSRLTVL.